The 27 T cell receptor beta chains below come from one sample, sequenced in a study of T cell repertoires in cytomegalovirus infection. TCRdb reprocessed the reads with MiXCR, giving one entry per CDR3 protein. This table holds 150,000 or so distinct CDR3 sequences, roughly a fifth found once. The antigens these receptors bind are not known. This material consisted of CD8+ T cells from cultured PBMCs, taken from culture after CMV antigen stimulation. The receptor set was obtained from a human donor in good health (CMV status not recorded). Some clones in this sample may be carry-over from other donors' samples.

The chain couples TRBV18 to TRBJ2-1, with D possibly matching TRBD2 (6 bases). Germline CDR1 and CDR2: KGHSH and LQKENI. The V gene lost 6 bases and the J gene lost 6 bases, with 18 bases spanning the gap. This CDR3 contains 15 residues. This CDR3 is CASSIGTELVNEQFF. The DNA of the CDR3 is TGTGCCAGCTCGATCGGGACTGAGTTGGTCAATGAGCAGTTCTTC.

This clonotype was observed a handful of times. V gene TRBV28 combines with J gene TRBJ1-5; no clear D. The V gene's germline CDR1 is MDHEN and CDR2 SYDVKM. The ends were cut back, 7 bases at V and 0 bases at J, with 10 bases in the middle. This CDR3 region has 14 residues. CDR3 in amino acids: CASNYGDSNQPQHF. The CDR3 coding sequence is TGTGCCAGCAACTACGGGGATAGCAATCAGCCCCAGCATTTT.

The CDR3 DNA reads as TGTGCCAGCAGCTACCGACAGGCGGGCACTGAAGCTTTCTTT. Residues: CASSYRQAGTEAFF. The chain uses TRBV7-8 and TRBJ1-1; D possibly corresponds to TRBD1 (6 bases). V was pared by 4 bases and J by 4 bases, with 13 bases between. Looked up from germline, CDR1 is SGHVS and CDR2 is FQNEAQ. The CDR3 has 14 amino acids.

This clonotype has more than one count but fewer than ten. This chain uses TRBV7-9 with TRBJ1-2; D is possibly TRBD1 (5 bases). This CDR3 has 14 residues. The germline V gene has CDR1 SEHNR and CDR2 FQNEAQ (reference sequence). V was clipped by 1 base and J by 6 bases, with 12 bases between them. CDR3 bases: TGTGCCAGCAGCTTAGTGACAGCGAGGGATGGCTACACCTTC. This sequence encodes CASSLVTARDGYTF.

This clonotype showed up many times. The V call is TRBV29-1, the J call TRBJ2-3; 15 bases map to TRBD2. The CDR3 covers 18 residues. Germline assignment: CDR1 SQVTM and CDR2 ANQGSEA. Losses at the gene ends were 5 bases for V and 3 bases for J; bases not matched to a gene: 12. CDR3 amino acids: CSVLGTSGGPWGTDTQYF. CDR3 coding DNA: TGCAGCGTTCTCGGGACTAGCGGGGGGCCGTGGGGTACAGATACGCAGTATTTT.

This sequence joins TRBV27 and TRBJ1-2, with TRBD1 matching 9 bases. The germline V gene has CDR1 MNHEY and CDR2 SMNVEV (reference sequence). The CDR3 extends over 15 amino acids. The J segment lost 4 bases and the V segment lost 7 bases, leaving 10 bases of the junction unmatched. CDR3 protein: CASTGTGLSSYGYTF. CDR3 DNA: TGTGCCAGCACCGGGACAGGGTTGAGTAGCTATGGCTACACCTTC.

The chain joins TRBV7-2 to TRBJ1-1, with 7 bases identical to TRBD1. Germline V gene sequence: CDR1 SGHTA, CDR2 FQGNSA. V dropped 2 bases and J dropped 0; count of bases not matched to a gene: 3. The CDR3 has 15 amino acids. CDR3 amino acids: CASSLLQGMNTEAFF. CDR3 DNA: TGTGCCAGCAGCTTATTACAGGGGATGAACACTGAAGCTTTCTTT.

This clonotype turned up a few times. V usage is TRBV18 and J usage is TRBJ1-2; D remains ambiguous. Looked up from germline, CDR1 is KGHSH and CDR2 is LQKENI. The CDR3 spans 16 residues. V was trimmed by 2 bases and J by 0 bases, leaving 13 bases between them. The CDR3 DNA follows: TGTGCCAGCTCACCAGACGAGACGGACCCTAACTATGGCTACACCTTC. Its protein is CASSPDETDPNYGYTF.

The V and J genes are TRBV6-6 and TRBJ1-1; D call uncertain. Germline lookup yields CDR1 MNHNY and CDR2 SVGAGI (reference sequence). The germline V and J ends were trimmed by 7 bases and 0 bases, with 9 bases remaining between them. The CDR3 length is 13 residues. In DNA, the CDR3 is TGTGCCAGCATTGAGCACATGAACACTGAAGCTTTCTTT. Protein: CASIEHMNTEAFF.

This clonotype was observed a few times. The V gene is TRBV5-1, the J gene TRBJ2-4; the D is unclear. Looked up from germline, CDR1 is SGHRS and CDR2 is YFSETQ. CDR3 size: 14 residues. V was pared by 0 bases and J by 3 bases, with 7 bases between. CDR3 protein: CASSLGHLKNIQYF. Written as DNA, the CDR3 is TGCGCCAGCAGCTTGGGACACCTCAAAAACATTCAGTACTTC.

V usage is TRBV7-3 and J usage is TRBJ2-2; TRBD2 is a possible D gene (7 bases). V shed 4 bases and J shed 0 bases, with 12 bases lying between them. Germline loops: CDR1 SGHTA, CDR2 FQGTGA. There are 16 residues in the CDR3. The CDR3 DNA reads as TGTGCCAGCAGCTCACCGGGGGGCGCGAACACCGGGGAGCTGTTTTTT. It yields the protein CASSSPGGANTGELFF.

The CDR3 nucleotides read TGTGCCAGCAGCTTAAGAGGCGACATTTGGGAGCCCCAGCATTTT. Translation: CASSLRGDIWEPQHF. This chain connects TRBV7-2 to TRBJ1-5; unclear D gene. CDR3 length: 15 residues. The V gene lost 2 bases and the J gene lost 8 bases, with 16 bases spanning the gap. CDR1 and CDR2 from the germline V gene are SGHTA and FQGNSA.

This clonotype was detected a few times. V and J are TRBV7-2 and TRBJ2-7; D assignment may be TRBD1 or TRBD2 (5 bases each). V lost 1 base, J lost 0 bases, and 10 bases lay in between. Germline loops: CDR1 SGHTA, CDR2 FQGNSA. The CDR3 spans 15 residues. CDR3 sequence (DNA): TGTGCCAGCAGCTTAGAACCAGGGAGCTCCTACGAGCAGTACTTC. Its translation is CASSLEPGSSYEQYF.

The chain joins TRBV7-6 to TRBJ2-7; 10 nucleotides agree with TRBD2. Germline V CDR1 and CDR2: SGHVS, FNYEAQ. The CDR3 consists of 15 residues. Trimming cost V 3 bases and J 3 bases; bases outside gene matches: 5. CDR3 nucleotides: TGTGCCAGCAGCTTGGCGGGACTAGCGAACTACGAGCAGTACTTC. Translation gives CASSLAGLANYEQYF.

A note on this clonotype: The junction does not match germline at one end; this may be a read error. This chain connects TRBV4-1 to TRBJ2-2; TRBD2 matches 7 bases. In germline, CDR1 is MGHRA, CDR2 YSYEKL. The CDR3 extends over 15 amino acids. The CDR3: CASSGEAAGSRELFF. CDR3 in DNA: TGTGCCAGCAGCGGGGAGGCCGCCGGGTCTCGGGAGCTGTTTTTT.

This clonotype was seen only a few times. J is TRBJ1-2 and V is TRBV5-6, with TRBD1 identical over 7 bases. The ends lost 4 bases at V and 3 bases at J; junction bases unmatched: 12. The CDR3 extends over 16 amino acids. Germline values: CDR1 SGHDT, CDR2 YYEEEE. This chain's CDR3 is CASSLWTGQHYYGYTF. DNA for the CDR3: TGTGCCAGCAGCCTTTGGACAGGACAGCACTACTATGGCTACACCTTC.

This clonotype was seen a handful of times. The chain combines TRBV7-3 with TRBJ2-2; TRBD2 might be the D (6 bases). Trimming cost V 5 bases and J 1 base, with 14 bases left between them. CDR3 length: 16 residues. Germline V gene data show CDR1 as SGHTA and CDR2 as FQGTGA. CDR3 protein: CASSVRPRGNTGELFF. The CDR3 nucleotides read TGTGCCAGCAGCGTCAGACCGCGGGGGAACACCGGGGAGCTGTTTTTT.

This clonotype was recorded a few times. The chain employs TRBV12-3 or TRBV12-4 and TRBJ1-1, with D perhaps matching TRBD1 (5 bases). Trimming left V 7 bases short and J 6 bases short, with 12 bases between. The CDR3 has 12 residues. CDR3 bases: TGTGCCAGCACCGAATGGGGGGCTGAAGCTTTCTTT. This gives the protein CASTEWGAEAFF.

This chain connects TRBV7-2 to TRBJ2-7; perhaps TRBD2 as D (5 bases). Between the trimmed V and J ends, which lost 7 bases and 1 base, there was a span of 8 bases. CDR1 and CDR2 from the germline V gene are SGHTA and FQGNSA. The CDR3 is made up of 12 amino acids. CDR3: CASTGDSYEQYF. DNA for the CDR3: TGTGCCAGCACCGGGGATTCCTACGAGCAGTACTTC.

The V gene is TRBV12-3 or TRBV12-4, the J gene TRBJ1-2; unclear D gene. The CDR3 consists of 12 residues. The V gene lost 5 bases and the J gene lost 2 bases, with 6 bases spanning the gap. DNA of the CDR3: TGTGCCAGCAGTCCATCGAACTATGGCTACACCTTC. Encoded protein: CASSPSNYGYTF.

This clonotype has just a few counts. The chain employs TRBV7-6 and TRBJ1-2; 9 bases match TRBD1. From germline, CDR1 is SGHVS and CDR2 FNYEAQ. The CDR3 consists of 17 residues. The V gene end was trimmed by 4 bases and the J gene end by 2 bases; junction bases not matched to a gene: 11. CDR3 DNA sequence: TGTGCCAGCAGCTCCGGGACAGGGTCCCTCGAGAACTATGGCTACACCTTC. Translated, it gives CASSSGTGSLENYGYTF.

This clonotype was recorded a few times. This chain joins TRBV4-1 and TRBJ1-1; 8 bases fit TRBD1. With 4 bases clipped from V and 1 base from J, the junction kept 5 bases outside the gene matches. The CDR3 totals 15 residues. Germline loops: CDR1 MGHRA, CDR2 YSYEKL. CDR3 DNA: TGCGCCAGCAGCCTCAGGGGGACAGGGAACACTGAAGCTTTCTTT. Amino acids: CASSLRGTGNTEAFF.

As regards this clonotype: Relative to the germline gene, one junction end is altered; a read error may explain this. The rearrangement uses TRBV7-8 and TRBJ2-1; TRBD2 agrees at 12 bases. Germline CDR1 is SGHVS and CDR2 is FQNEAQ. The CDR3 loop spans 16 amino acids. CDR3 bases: TGTGCCGGCAGCCTCCGACTAGCGGGGGATGGGAATGAGCAGTTCTTC. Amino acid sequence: CAGSLRLAGDGNEQFF.

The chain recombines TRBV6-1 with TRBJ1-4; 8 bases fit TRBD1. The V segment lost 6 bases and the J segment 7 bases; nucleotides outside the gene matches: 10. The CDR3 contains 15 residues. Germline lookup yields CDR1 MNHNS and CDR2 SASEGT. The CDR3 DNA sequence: TGTGCCAGCAGGGGGGCACAGGGGGTGAGTGAAAAACTGTTTTTT. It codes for CASRGAQGVSEKLFF.

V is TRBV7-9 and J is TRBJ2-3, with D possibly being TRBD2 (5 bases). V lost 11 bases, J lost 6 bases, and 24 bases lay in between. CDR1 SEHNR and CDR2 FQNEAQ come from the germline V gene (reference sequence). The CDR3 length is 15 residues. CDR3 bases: TGTGCCGCTTCTAGGCCAGGTTCTCCGGGGGATACGCAGTATTTT. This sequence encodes CAASRPGSPGDTQYF.

CDR3 amino acids: CASSGRDREYEKLFF. In DNA form, the CDR3 reads TGTGCCAGCAGCGGAAGGGACAGGGAGTATGAAAAACTGTTTTTT. This chain connects TRBV7-9 to TRBJ1-4; 9 bases line up with TRBD1. Trimming took 5 bases from V and 6 from J; bases not matched to a gene: 7. The CDR3 covers 15 residues. From germline, CDR1 is SEHNR and CDR2 FQNEAQ (reference sequence). The complete variable domain, with remaining parts taken from reference TRBV7-9 and TRBJ1-4, reads DTGVSQNPRHKITKRGQNVTFRCDPISEHNRLYWYRQTLGQGPEFLTYFQNEAQLEKSRLLSDRFSAERPKGSFSTLEIQRTEQGDSAMYLCASSGRDREYEKLFFGSGTQLSVL.

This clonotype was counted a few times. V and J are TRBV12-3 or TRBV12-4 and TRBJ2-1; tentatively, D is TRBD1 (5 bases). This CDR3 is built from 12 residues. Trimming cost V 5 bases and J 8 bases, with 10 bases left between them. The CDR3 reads CASSTGPHEQFF. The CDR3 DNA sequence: TGTGCCAGCAGTACAGGTCCCCATGAGCAGTTCTTC.